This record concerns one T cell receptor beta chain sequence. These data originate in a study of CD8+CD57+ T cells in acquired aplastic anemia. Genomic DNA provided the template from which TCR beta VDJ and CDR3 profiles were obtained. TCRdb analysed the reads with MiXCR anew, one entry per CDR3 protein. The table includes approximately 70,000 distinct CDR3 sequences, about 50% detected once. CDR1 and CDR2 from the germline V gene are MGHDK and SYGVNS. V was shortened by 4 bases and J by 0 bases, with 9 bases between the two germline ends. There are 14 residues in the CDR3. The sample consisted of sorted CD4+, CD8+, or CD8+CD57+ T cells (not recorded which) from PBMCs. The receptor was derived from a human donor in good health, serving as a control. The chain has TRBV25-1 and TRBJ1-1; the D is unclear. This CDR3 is CASSGFGLNTEAFF. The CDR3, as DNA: TGTGCCAGCAGTGGATTTGGTTTGAACACTGAAGCTTTCTTT.